This section outlines one T cell receptor beta chain sequence together with its context. The target antigen is unknown. This sample was taken from a study of T cell responses to AZD1222 COVID-19 vaccine. Study outcomes and limitations: Sampling captured repertoires only after the peak T cell response. Only 5 or 6 people who got AZD1222 tested seropositive at baseline. Within unmutated variant regions lay the reported targets of nearly half of spike-specific TCRs.

Germline CDR1 SGHTA, CDR2 FQGNSA. V dropped 4 bases and J dropped 0; count of bases not matched to a gene: 6. The CDR3 loop spans 15 amino acids. TCRdb keeps only in-frame clones here, not all; method: immunoSEQ multiplex PCR. This table has 130,000 to 150,000 clones, over 80% appearing once. This sample comprised peripheral blood, obtained on day 0 of MenACWY control vaccination. This sequence originates from an adult in good health. The V call is TRBV7-2, the J call TRBJ2-7, with 7 bases identical to TRBD1. The CDR3 sequence is CASSWTGTVSYEQYF. As DNA, the CDR3 is TGTGCCAGCAGCTGGACCGGGACAGTCTCCTACGAGCAGTACTTC.